Presented here are 11 T cell receptor beta chains from one specimen sequenced in a study of T cell repertoires in cytomegalovirus infection. No antigen has been identified for these receptors. One entry per CDR3 protein results from TCRdb running MiXCR on the reads. Among over 95,000 distinct CDR3 sequences listed, about 30% were seen once. The sequencing used CD8+ T cells from cultured PBMCs, collected from culture after CMV antigen stimulation. These receptors were obtained from a human donor in good health (CMV status not recorded). Some clones in this sample may be carry-over from other donors' samples.

This clonotype was detected many times. This rearrangement joins TRBV4-3 to TRBJ1-4, with D unclear. V lost 0 bases to trimming and J lost 8 bases, with 16 bases between them. Germline assignment: CDR1 LGHNA and CDR2 YSLEER. The length of the CDR3 is 16 residues. The chain's CDR3 is CASSQDGAGGVEKLFF. CDR3 bases: TGCGCCAGCAGCCAAGATGGAGCGGGTGGGGTGGAAAAACTGTTTTTT.

This chain uses TRBV5-5 with TRBJ2-3; D might be TRBD1 or TRBD2, each matching 5 bases. The CDR3 extends over 16 amino acids. The V gene's germline CDR1 is SGHKS and CDR2 YYEKEE (reference sequence). V shed 0 bases and J shed 1 base, with 12 bases lying between them. DNA of the CDR3: TGTGCCAGCAGCTTGGCCTCCCGGGACCGCACAGATACGCAGTATTTT. It specifies CASSLASRDRTDTQYF.

The chain couples TRBV20-1 to TRBJ2-7, with TRBD1 matching 10 bases. The CDR3 consists of 17 residues. CDR1 is DFQATT, CDR2 SNEGSKA, per germline (reference sequence). J lost 0 bases, V lost 3 bases, and 11 bases had no gene match. The CDR3 region is CSARATRDRGLSYEQYF. CDR3 sequence (DNA): TGCAGTGCTAGGGCTACCCGGGACAGGGGTCTCTCCTACGAGCAGTACTTC.

V and J are TRBV15 and TRBJ2-1, with 8 bases matching TRBD1. The CDR3 has 15 amino acids. V was clipped by 5 bases and J by 8 bases; unmatched bases: 11. Germline V gene sequence: CDR1 LNHNV, CDR2 YYDKDF (reference sequence). The CDR3 DNA sequence: TGTGCCACCAGCTTCGGGGCAGGGGGCGATTATGAGCAGTTCTTC. Translation: CATSFGAGGDYEQFF.

This clonotype was picked up a small number of times. This chain links TRBV19 with TRBJ1-5; D unresolved. Germline values: CDR1 LNHDA, CDR2 SQIVND (reference sequence). The CDR3 runs 13 residues. V was shortened by 3 bases and J by 7 bases, with 10 bases between the two germline ends. The CDR3 sequence: CASSMYQRQPQHF. The CDR3 DNA is TGTGCCAGTAGTATGTATCAACGCCAGCCCCAGCATTTT.

The chain employs TRBV2 and TRBJ2-1, with 7 bases that match TRBD2. Germline V gene data show CDR1 as SNHLY and CDR2 as FYNNEI. CDR3 length equals 15 residues. After removal of 7 bases from V and 4 bases from J, the junction contained 10 bases not matched to a gene. CDR3 sequence (DNA): TGTGCCAGCACCGAATCCGGGACTACTTACAATGAGCAGTTCTTC. Protein product: CASTESGTTYNEQFF.

The chain combines TRBV20-1 with TRBJ1-5; the match to TRBD1 covers 7 bases. Losses at the gene ends were 5 bases for V and 0 bases for J; bases not matched to a gene: 13. Germline V gene data show CDR1 as DFQATT and CDR2 as SNEGSKA (reference sequence). The length of the CDR3 is 17 residues. CDR3 in DNA: TGCAGTGCTCGAGCCAGGGACAGAACATATAGCAATCAGCCCCAGCATTTT. Translating gives CSARARDRTYSNQPQHF.

The gene calls are TRBV19 and TRBJ2-1; D is possibly TRBD2 (6 bases). The V gene's germline CDR1 is LNHDA and CDR2 SQIVND (reference sequence). V lost 1 base, J lost 12 bases, and 22 bases lay in between. The CDR3 is made up of 16 amino acids. The CDR3 protein is CASSIAAGFYNDGQFF. CDR3 DNA: TGTGCCAGTAGTATAGCCGCGGGGTTCTACAATGATGGGCAGTTCTTC.

CDR3 sequence reads: CASIEGLYTDTQYF. CDR3 nucleotides: TGTGCCAGCATTGAGGGACTATACACAGATACGCAGTATTTT. V is TRBV6-1 and J is TRBJ2-3; TRBD2 matches 7 bases. The CDR3 is 14 amino acids. J was trimmed by 2 bases and V by 7 bases; bases with no gene match: 6. Germline V gives CDR1 MNHNS, CDR2 SASEGT.

This chain joins TRBV7-2 and TRBJ1-1; maybe TRBD1 (6 bases). The CDR3 has 14 amino acids. Germline-derived CDR1 and CDR2 are SGHTA and FQGNSA. V lost 3 bases to trimming and J lost 2 bases, with 10 bases between them. As DNA, the CDR3 is TGTGCCAGCAGCTTCCGGACAGCTAACACTGAAGCTTTCTTT. The encoded protein is CASSFRTANTEAFF.

This chain joins TRBV27 and TRBJ1-2; D possibly corresponds to TRBD1 (6 bases). The ends were cut back, 0 bases at V and 5 bases at J, with 16 bases in the middle. CDR3 size: 16 residues. From germline, CDR1 is MNHEY and CDR2 SMNVEV (reference sequence). The CDR3 region has the DNA TGTGCCAGCAGTTTATCTGGAAGGGGGGGTCAGTATGGCTACACCTTC. Its translation: CASSLSGRGGQYGYTF.